Sequencing of this T cell receptor (beta chain) was carried out in a study of T cells in localized non-small cell lung cancer. Libraries were prepared by immunoSEQ multiplex PCR; TCRdb keeps only in-frame clonotypes and omits some of them. This table holds about 40,000 clones, approximately 86% found once. Notes on this clone: An end of the junction differs from the germline gene, which may be a read error.

This CDR3 has 11 amino acids. Per germline, CDR1 DFQATT and CDR2 SNEGSKA (reference sequence). The genes are TRBV20-1 and TRBJ1-4; a weak D match, TRBD1 (6 bases). The TCR was taken from a man aged 18 to 49 with stage I lung adenocarcinoma. Source: peripheral blood, taken before any cancer treatment. The CDR3 DNA sequence: TGCAGTGCTAGCTTACAACGAGGACAGATGTTT. It is translated as CSASLQRGQMF.